Presented here are 28 T cell receptor beta chains from one specimen sequenced in a study of blood T cell repertoires in COVID-19. The assay was immunoSEQ multiplex PCR, and TCRdb's table has in-frame clones only and misses some. Of about 98,000 clones in the sample, roughly 86% were seen once. The sample comprised peripheral blood. The receptors were gathered from a man aged 35 to 55 with active or convalescent COVID-19.

CDR3 nucleotides: TGCGCCAGCAGCCAAGTGACAGCCTACAATGAGCAGTTCTTC. It encodes CASSQVTAYNEQFF. The rearrangement uses TRBV5-1 and TRBJ2-1, with D perhaps matching TRBD1 (5 bases). Germline lookup yields CDR1 SGHRS and CDR2 YFSETQ. The length of the CDR3 is 14 residues. V was clipped by 4 bases and J by 2 bases, with 10 bases between them.

The chain has TRBV7-2 and TRBJ2-5; D may be TRBD1 (5 bases). Deletions cut 4 bases from V and 5 bases from J, with 17 bases between. Per germline, CDR1 SGHTA and CDR2 FQGNSA. There are 15 residues in the CDR3. This CDR3 is CASSSLNGPGETQYF. DNA for the CDR3: TGTGCCAGCAGCTCCCTAAACGGTCCAGGGGAGACCCAGTACTTC.

The chain has TRBV9 and TRBJ1-3; D remains unclear. The CDR3 sequence is 16 residues long. V lost 0 bases and J 0 bases, leaving 10 bases between the germline ends. Per the germline V gene, CDR1 is SGDLS and CDR2 is YYNGEE. The CDR3 loop is CASSVDSLYSGNTIYF. CDR3 in DNA: TGTGCCAGCAGCGTAGACAGCCTATACTCTGGAAACACCATATATTTT.

This clone was counted at least ten times. The chain combines TRBV7-9 with TRBJ1-1; maybe TRBD1 (5 bases). The CDR3 is 16 amino acids. The V end was cut by 4 bases, the J end by 2 bases, with 17 bases between. Germline CDR1 reads SEHNR; CDR2 reads FQNEAQ (reference sequence). The CDR3 coding sequence is TGTGCCAGCAGCTCCTCTCTCGGGGGGATCAACACTGAAGCTTTCTTT. Its protein product is CASSSSLGGINTEAFF.

CDR3 sequence (DNA): TGTGCCAGCAGCTTCGAACCGGGACTGGTACACAATGAGCAGTTCTTC. Protein sequence: CASSFEPGLVHNEQFF. V and J are TRBV7-3 and TRBJ2-1, with a weak D call TRBD2 (6 bases). This CDR3 has 16 amino acids. Germline V gives CDR1 SGHTA, CDR2 FQGTGA. The V and J ends lost 3 bases and 5 bases respectively, with 17 bases between them. The full variable domain, completed using reference TRBV7-3 and TRBJ2-1, is GAGVSQTPSNKVTEKGKYVELRCDPISGHTALYWYRQSLGQGPEFLIYFQGTGAADDSGLPNDRFFAVRPEGSVSTLKIQRTERGDSAVYLCASSFEPGLVHNEQFFGPGTRLTVL.

The CDR3 protein is CAWSSRGRGSNQPQHF. For the CDR3, the DNA is TGTGCCTGGAGTAGCAGGGGTAGAGGTAGCAATCAGCCCCAGCATTTT. The chain combines TRBV30 with TRBJ1-5; perhaps TRBD1 as D (6 bases). The CDR3 spans 16 residues. Germline-derived CDR1 and CDR2 are GTSNPN and SVGIG (reference sequence). V lost 2 bases to trimming and J lost 0 bases, with 14 bases between them. Looking up the rest from reference TRBV30 and TRBJ1-5 gives the full variable domain: SQTIHQWPATLVQPVGSPLSLECTVEGTSNPNLYWYRQAAGRGLQLLFYSVGIGQISSEVPQNLSASRPQDRQFILSSKKLLLSDSGFYLCAWSSRGRGSNQPQHFGDGTRLSIL.

The rearrangement links TRBV7-9 to TRBJ2-7; 9 bases align to TRBD2. V shed 5 bases, J shed 2 bases, and the junction held 7 bases outside the gene matches. The CDR3 length is 15 residues. CDR1 is SEHNR, CDR2 FQNEAQ, per germline (reference sequence). For the CDR3, the DNA is TGTGCCAGCAGCCCCCCCGGCGGGGGGGCCTACGAGCAGTACTTC. Translating it yields CASSPPGGGAYEQYF.

The chain combines TRBV24-1 with TRBJ2-3; 7 bases match TRBD1. Trimming at V came to 1 base and at J to 6 bases, leaving 6 bases not matched to a gene. The length of the CDR3 is 15 residues. Germline loops: CDR1 KGHDR, CDR2 SFDVKD. This CDR3 is CATSDFNRGVDTQYF. CDR3 sequence (DNA): TGTGCCACCAGTGATTTCAACAGGGGAGTGGATACGCAGTATTTT.

V usage is TRBV9 and J usage is TRBJ1-3; 7 bases fit TRBD1. The germline V gene encodes CDR1 SGDLS and CDR2 YYNGEE. The CDR3 extends over 17 amino acids. Trimming took 0 bases from V and 2 from J; bases not matched to a gene: 8. The CDR3 DNA is TGTGCCAGCAGCGTAGAGGCCCCCACAGGGGCTGGAAACACCATATATTTT. It codes for CASSVEAPTGAGNTIYF. The whole variable domain, filled in from reference TRBV9 and TRBJ1-3, reads DSGVTQTPKHLITATGQRVTLRCSPRSGDLSVYWYQQSLDQGLQFLIQYYNGEERAKGNILERFSAQQFPDLHSELNLSSLELGDSALYFCASSVEAPTGAGNTIYFGEGSWLTVV.

This CDR3 reads CSVYGTGRDYGYTF. The CDR3 region has the DNA TGCAGCGTTTACGGGACAGGGAGGGACTATGGCTACACCTTC. The genes are TRBV29-1 and TRBJ1-2, with 9 nucleotides matching TRBD1. Germline V CDR1 and CDR2: SQVTM, ANQGSEA. CDR3 length: 14 residues. The V gene end was trimmed by 5 bases and the J gene end by 3 bases; junction bases not matched to a gene: 7.

The chain joins TRBV7-6 to TRBJ2-7; TRBD2 matches at 13 bases. CDR1 SGHVS and CDR2 FNYEAQ come from the germline V gene. This CDR3 has 14 amino acids. V lost 2 bases and J lost 7; bases outside the gene matches: 2. DNA of the CDR3: TGTGCCAGCAGCTTAACACTAGCGGGGGGGGAGCAGTACTTC. It yields the protein CASSLTLAGGEQYF.

The chain employs TRBV21-1 and TRBJ2-3; the D call TRBD2 from the table was never checked on the DNA. TRBV21-1 corresponds to a pseudogene. The CDR3 is made up of 19 amino acids. The DNA of the CDR3 is TGTGCCAGCAGCAAATTACGGACTAGCGGGGGGGCCTGTGGGGATACGCAGTATTTT. Translating it yields CASSKLRTSGGACGDTQYF.

The rearrangement links TRBV9 to TRBJ1-1; D ambiguous. The CDR3 contains 13 residues. From germline, CDR1 is SGDLS and CDR2 YYNGEE. Trimming removed 0 bases from V and 7 bases from J, with 10 bases in between. CDR3 sequence: CASSVDEVHEAFF. CDR3 DNA: TGTGCCAGCAGCGTAGACGAAGTACATGAAGCTTTCTTT. The complete variable domain, with remaining parts taken from reference TRBV9 and TRBJ1-1, reads DSGVTQTPKHLITATGQRVTLRCSPRSGDLSVYWYQQSLDQGLQFLIQYYNGEERAKGNILERFSAQQFPDLHSELNLSSLELGDSALYFCASSVDEVHEAFFGQGTRLTVV.

V and J are TRBV11-2 and TRBJ2-5, with 12 nucleotides matching TRBD2. Germline V gene sequence: CDR1 SGHAT, CDR2 FQNNGV. V lost 3 bases, J lost 5 bases, and 7 bases stayed unmatched. This CDR3 spans 16 amino acids. The CDR3 coding sequence is TGTGCCAGCAGCTTCTCACTAGCGGGGGGACGGGAGACCCAGTACTTC. Residues: CASSFSLAGGRETQYF.

CDR3 protein: CASSQDRDEAFF. CDR3 coding DNA: TGTGCCAGCAGCCAAGATCGGGATGAAGCTTTCTTT. The chain couples TRBV3-1 (or the pseudogene TRBV3-2) to TRBJ1-1; D is unclear. V was cut by 0 bases and J by 7 bases, with 6 bases left in between. Germline CDR1 and CDR2: LGHDT and YNNKEL (reference sequence). The CDR3 is 12 amino acids.

The J gene is TRBJ1-2, the V gene TRBV29-1; D not certain. Trimming shortened V by 7 bases and J by 1 base, and 10 bases separated the two germline ends. The CDR3 extends over 12 amino acids. CDR1 is SQVTM, CDR2 ANQGSEA, per germline. The DNA of the CDR3 is TGCAGCGCTCAAACAGATAACTATGGCTACACCTTC. It yields the protein CSAQTDNYGYTF.

The V call is TRBV9, the J call TRBJ1-2; 7 bases are shared with TRBD1. This CDR3 has 14 amino acids. Germline loops: CDR1 SGDLS, CDR2 YYNGEE. The junction had 3 bases not matched to a gene; V was cut back by 0 bases and J by 4 bases. The DNA for the CDR3 is TGTGCCAGCAGCGTAGCTGGGACAGCCTATGGCTACACCTTC. This codes for CASSVAGTAYGYTF.

The CDR3 here is CASSYSDRVTEAFF. CDR3 sequence (DNA): TGTGCCAGCAGTTACTCAGACAGGGTGACTGAAGCTTTCTTT. This chain uses TRBV6-6 with TRBJ1-1, with 7 bases matching TRBD1. V gave up 0 bases and J gave up 5 bases; unmatched junction bases: 3. This CDR3 has 14 amino acids. Germline CDR1 MNHNY, CDR2 SVGAGI (reference sequence).

The rearrangement uses TRBV25-1 and TRBJ2-4, with 11 bases identical to TRBD1. The length of the CDR3 is 16 residues. V was clipped by 6 bases and J by 4 bases; unmatched bases: 8. Germline V gene data show CDR1 as MGHDK and CDR2 as SYGVNS. CDR3 nucleotide sequence: TGTGCCAGCAGCCACGGACAGGGGGCGCCTAAAAACATTCAGTACTTC. Translation: CASSHGQGAPKNIQYF. The full variable domain, completed using reference TRBV25-1 and TRBJ2-4, is EADIYQTPRYLVIGTGKKITLECSQTMGHDKMYWYQQDPGMELHLIHYSYGVNSTEKGDLSSESTVSRIRTEHFPLTLESARPSHTSQYLCASSHGQGAPKNIQYFGAGTRLSVL.

This chain joins TRBV11-2 and TRBJ2-7; maybe TRBD2 (6 bases). The germline V gene has CDR1 SGHAT and CDR2 FQNNGV. The V end was cut by 0 bases, the J end by 2 bases, with 17 bases between. CDR3 length: 17 residues. CDR3 in DNA: TGTGCCAGCAGCTTAGATGGGGGGAGGAGTCTGACCTACGAGCAGTACTTC. Protein sequence: CASSLDGGRSLTYEQYF.

The rearrangement links TRBV3-1 (or the pseudogene TRBV3-2) to TRBJ1-1, with D possibly matching TRBD1 (6 bases). The CDR3 extends over 14 amino acids. The V gene's germline CDR1 is LGHDT and CDR2 YNNKEL (reference sequence). V was clipped by 7 bases and J by 0 bases, with 12 bases between them. The CDR3 region has the DNA TGTGCCAGCAACGCCGGGACACTGAACACTGAAGCTTTCTTT. As protein: CASNAGTLNTEAFF.

This chain uses TRBV6-1 with TRBJ1-2; the D is unclear. The CDR3 has 15 amino acids. CDR1 is MNHNS, CDR2 SASEGT, per germline. V dropped 1 base and J dropped 6 bases, with 15 bases sitting between them. This CDR3 is CASSEGTVGKNGYTF. Here the CDR3 DNA reads TGTGCCAGCAGTGAAGGGACCGTCGGGAAAAATGGCTACACCTTC.

This clone is a singleton in its sample. This CDR3 reads CASSLRIRGNSPLHF. The CDR3 region has the DNA TGTGCCAGCAGCTTAAGAATCCGGGGTAATTCACCCCTCCACTTT. This chain connects TRBV13 to TRBJ1-6; unclear D gene. The germline V gene has CDR1 PRHDT and CDR2 FYEKMQ (reference sequence). The V gene lost 2 bases and the J gene lost 6 bases, with 11 bases spanning the gap. The CDR3 has 15 residues.

V usage is TRBV29-1 and J usage is TRBJ1-2; 12 bases line up with TRBD1. The CDR3 is 13 residues long. The junction had 4 bases not matched to a gene; V was cut back by 6 bases and J by 5 bases. Germline V lookup: CDR1 SQVTM, CDR2 ANQGSEA. This CDR3 reads CSVGTGGDYGYTF. DNA of the CDR3: TGCAGCGTAGGGACAGGGGGCGATTATGGCTACACCTTC. The full variable domain, completed using reference TRBV29-1 and TRBJ1-2, is SAVISQKPSRDICQRGTSLTIQCQVDSQVTMMFWYRQQPGQSLTLIATANQGSEATYESGFVIDKFPISRPNLTFSTLTVSNMSPEDSSIYLCSVGTGGDYGYTFGSGTRLTVV.

This chain joins TRBV9 and TRBJ1-4; D ambiguous. Germline V gene lookup returns CDR1 SGDLS and CDR2 YYNGEE. The CDR3 contains 15 residues. Trimming pared 0 bases from V and 0 bases from J, leaving 6 bases between. The chain's CDR3 is CASSVGTATNEKLFF. CDR3 in DNA: TGTGCCAGCAGCGTAGGGACTGCAACTAATGAAAAACTGTTTTTT.

The CDR3 loop is CATSNGGWYGYTF. CDR3 DNA sequence: TGTGCCACCAGCAATGGCGGGTGGTATGGCTACACCTTC. J is TRBJ1-2 and V is TRBV15; D is ambiguous. The CDR3 consists of 13 residues. Germline values: CDR1 LNHNV, CDR2 YYDKDF (reference sequence). V lost 4 bases and J 5 bases, leaving 11 bases between the germline ends.

This chain links TRBV18 with TRBJ2-7, with 11 bases aligning to TRBD1. V was pared by 6 bases and J by 0 bases, with 4 bases of the junction left unmatched. Looked up from germline, CDR1 is KGHSH and CDR2 is LQKENI. The CDR3 runs to 15 residues. CDR3 in amino acids: CASSAGTGGSYEQYF. For the CDR3, the DNA is TGTGCCAGCTCCGCCGGGACAGGGGGCTCCTACGAGCAGTACTTC. Together with reference TRBV18 and TRBJ2-7, the CDR3 gives the full variable domain: NAGVMQNPRHLVRRRGQEARLRCSPMKGHSHVYWYRQLPEEGLKFMVYLQKENIIDESGMPKERFSAEFPKEGPSILRIQQVVRGDSAAYFCASSAGTGGSYEQYFGPGTRLTVT.

This chain links TRBV5-1 with TRBJ2-3; D uncertain. The V gene lost 4 bases and the J gene lost 1 base, with 13 bases spanning the gap. CDR3 length equals 15 residues. Germline assignment: CDR1 SGHRS and CDR2 YFSETQ. The CDR3 nucleotides are TGCGCCAGCAGCCCAAATGGCCTCCGCACAGATACGCAGTATTTT. Encoded protein: CASSPNGLRTDTQYF.